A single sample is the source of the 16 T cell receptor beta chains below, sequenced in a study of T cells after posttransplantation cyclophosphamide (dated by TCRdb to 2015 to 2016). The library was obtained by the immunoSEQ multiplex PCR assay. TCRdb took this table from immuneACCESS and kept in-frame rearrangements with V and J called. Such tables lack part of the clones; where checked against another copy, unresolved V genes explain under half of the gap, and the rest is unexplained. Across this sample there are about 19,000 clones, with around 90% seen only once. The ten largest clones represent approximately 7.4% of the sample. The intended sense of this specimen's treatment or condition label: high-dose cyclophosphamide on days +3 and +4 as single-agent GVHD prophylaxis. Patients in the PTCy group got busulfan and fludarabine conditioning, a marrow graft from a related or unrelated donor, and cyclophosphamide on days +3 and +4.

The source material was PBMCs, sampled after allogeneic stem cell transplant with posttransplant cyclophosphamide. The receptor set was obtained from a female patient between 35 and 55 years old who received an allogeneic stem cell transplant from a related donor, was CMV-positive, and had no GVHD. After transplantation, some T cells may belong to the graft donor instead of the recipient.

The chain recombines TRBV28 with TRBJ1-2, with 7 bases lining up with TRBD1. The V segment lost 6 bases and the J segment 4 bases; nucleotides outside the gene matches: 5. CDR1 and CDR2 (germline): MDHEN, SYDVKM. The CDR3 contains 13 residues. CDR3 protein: CASRVRGVYGYTF. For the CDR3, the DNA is TGTGCCAGCAGGGTCAGGGGGGTCTATGGCTACACCTTC.

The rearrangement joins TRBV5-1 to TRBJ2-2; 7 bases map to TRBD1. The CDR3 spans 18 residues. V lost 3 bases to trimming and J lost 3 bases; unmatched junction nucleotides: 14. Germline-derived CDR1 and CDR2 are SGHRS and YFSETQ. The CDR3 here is CASSSLFTYRGDTGELFF. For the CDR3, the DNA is TGCGCCAGCAGCTCCCTTTTCACCTACAGGGGCGACACCGGGGAGCTGTTTTTT.

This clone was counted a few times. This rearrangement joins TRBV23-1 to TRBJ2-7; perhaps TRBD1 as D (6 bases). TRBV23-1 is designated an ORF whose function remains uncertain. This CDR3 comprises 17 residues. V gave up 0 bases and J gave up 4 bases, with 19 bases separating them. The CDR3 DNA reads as TGCGCCAGCAGTCAATCGGTCAGTGCAGGGGTGAGGTACGAGCAGTACTTC. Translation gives CASSQSVSAGVRYEQYF.

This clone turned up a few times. CDR3 nucleotides: TGTGCCAGCAGTTGGGCAGGGGGCGGAGGCTACACCTTC. Its protein product is CASSWAGGGGYTF. The V gene is TRBV28, the J gene TRBJ1-2; the match to TRBD1 covers 8 bases. Germline CDR1 and CDR2: MDHEN and SYDVKM. J was trimmed by 8 bases and V by 4 bases; bases with no gene match: 6. The CDR3 covers 13 residues.

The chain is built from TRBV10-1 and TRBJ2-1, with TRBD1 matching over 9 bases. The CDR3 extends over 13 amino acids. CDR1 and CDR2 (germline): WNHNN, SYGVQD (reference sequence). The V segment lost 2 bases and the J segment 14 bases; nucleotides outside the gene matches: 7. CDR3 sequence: CASSEEGTGKEFF. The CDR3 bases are TGCGCCAGCAGTGAGGAGGGGACAGGGAAGGAGTTCTTC.

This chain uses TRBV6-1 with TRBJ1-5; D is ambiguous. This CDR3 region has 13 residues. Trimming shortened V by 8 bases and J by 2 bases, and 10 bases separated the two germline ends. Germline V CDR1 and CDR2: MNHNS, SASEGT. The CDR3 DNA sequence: TGTGCCAGCCGTGGAACGGGCAATCAGCCCCAGCATTTT. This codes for CASRGTGNQPQHF.

CDR3 sequence: CASSVDRERLNEQFF. DNA of the CDR3: TGTGCCAGCAGCGTAGACAGGGAGAGACTCAATGAGCAGTTCTTC. The J gene is TRBJ2-1, the V gene TRBV9; D might be TRBD1 (6 bases). The CDR3 is made up of 15 amino acids. The V end was cut by 0 bases, the J end by 6 bases, with 13 bases between. Germline CDR1 reads SGDLS; CDR2 reads YYNGEE.

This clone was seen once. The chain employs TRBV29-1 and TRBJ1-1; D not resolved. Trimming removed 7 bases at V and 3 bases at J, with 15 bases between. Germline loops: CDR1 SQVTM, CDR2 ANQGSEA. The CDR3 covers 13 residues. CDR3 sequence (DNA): TGCAGCGCCGCGGAGGCCGAGTACACTGAAGCTTTCTTT. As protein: CSAAEAEYTEAFF.

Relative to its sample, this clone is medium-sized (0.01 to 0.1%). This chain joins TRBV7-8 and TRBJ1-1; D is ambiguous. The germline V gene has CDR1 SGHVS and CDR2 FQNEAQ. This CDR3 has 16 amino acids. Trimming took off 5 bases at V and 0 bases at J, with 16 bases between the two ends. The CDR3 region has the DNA TGTGCCAGCAGCCACCTCGGGATGTTGGTGAACACTGAAGCTTTCTTT. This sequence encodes CASSHLGMLVNTEAFF.

CDR3 protein: CASSFTGNTEAFF. The CDR3 DNA is TGCGCCAGCAGCTTTACAGGGAACACTGAAGCTTTCTTT. The chain couples TRBV5-1 to TRBJ1-1, with D perhaps TRBD1 (5 bases). The CDR3 is 13 residues long. V gave up 2 bases and J gave up 1 base, with 6 bases separating them. Per the germline V gene, CDR1 is SGHRS and CDR2 is YFSETQ.

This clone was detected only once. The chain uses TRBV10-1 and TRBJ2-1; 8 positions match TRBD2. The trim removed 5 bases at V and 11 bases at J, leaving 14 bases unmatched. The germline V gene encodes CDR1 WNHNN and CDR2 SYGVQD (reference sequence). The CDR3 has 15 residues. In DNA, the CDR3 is TGCGCCAGCAGTTCAGCGGGAGTAGGGGCGGGAAAGCAGTTCTTC. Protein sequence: CASSSAGVGAGKQFF.

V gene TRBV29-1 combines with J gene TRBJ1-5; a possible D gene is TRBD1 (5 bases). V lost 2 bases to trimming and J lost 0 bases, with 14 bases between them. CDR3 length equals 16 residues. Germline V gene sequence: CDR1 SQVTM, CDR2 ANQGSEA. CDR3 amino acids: CSVESSSGVSNQPQHF. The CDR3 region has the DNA TGCAGCGTTGAAAGCAGTTCGGGGGTTAGCAATCAGCCCCAGCATTTT.

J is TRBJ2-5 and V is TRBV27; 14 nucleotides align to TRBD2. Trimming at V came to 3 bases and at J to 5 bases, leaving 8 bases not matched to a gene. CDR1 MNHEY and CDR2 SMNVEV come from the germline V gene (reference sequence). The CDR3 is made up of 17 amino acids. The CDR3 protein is CASSFLLTSGRAETQYF. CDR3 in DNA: TGTGCCAGCAGTTTCCTCCTGACTAGCGGGAGGGCGGAGACCCAGTACTTC.

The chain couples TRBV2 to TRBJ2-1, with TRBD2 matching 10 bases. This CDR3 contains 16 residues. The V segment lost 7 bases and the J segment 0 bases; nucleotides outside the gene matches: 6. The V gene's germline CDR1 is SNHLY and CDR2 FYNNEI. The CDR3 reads CASKTSGQSSYNEQFF. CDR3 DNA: TGTGCCAGCAAGACTAGCGGGCAGAGCTCCTACAATGAGCAGTTCTTC.

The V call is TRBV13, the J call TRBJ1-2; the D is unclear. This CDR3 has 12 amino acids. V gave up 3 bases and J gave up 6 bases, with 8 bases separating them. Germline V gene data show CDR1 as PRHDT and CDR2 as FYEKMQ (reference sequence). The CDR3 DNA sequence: TGTGCCAGCAGCTTTGTCGGGGATGGCTACACCTTC. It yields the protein CASSFVGDGYTF.

The CDR3 nucleotides are TGTGCCAGCAGCCTAGACAGGAACACTGAAGCTTTCTTT. Its protein product is CASSLDRNTEAFF. The chain uses TRBV5-4 and TRBJ1-1; tentative D call: TRBD1 (5 bases). The germline CDR1 and CDR2 sequences are SGHNT and YYREEE (reference sequence). Trimming removed 4 bases from V and 1 base from J, with 8 bases in between. The CDR3 sequence is 13 residues long.